This T cell receptor beta chain was sequenced for a study of cytomegalovirus exposure and HLA in healthy donors (dated by TCRdb to the late 2010s). About the study as a whole: An earlier analysis of some 600 of the donors reported about 280 Gb of sequence data and 90 million to 120 million unique TCR beta sequences obtained from about 179 million T cells. An early release that covered about 600 HLA-typed donors contained about 300 gigabases of sequencing data and tens of millions of unique TCR sequences. Of the 300 to 500 genotyped donors, less than 85% were placed in the genetic ancestry cluster associated with self-reported Caucasian donors. The study aimed to test whether signatures of past pathogen exposure could be identified by cataloging public T cell receptors. The study profiled the T cell repertoires of around 700 subjects by immunosequencing and related them to cytomegalovirus serostatus. Besides the first cohort of roughly 640 subjects, a separate validation cohort made up of over 95 different subjects was used. To predict cytomegalovirus infection status, the study brought together high-throughput TCR immunosequencing, statistical association of individual TCRs with disease status, and machine learning. In a later analysis, previously published TCR beta repertoires from about 670 donors were re-analyzed and high-resolution HLA genotyping was added so that TCR occurrence patterns could be studied. Rather than using new phenotypic data, the later analysis identified candidate immune exposures from TCR beta sequences and from how often those sequences occurred across donors. To decide whether each TCR beta V gene segment behaved as functional or pseudogenic, an earlier analysis of approximately 620 of the donors relied on high-throughput TCR beta sequencing. Donor age, sex, ethnicity and CMV serostatus were collected together with the repertoire data. Genome-wide SNP genotypes for about 60% of the roughly 670 donors were used in a later genetic analysis, which treated that subset as a discovery cohort. Every repertoire in the discovery cohort had been generated on one and the same sequencing platform. Both class I and class II loci were covered by HLA typing, at four-digit resolution. The number of donors typed differed by locus, with about 620-630 for A, B, C, DRB1 and DQB1, 522 for DQA1, 606 for DPA1, and 450 to 480 for DPB1. Several DR-DQ haplotypes were handled as single units for association and clustering because linkage in the cohort was strong. On average, about 240,000 unique TCR beta nucleotide sequences were sequenced per donor among about 400 genotyped donors of the cohort, with approximately 18% of those sequences being non-productive.

Worth noting for this clone: No cognate antigen has been identified for it. It has no much larger one-base neighbor in the sample; base qualities were not kept.

What the research found in general, with its limitations: Because some donors lacked HLA typing at each locus, the association tests relied only on the typed subset. The authors suggested that the approach could potentially be generalized to other disease states and immunological phenotypes. Correlated functional status among segregating V segments might be attributable to linkage disequilibrium, but an unknown experimental factor could not be ruled out. A further reported finding was that TCR beta sequences accurately predicted the HLA-A and HLA-B alleles for most subjects in the first cohort. Assigning TCR associations to individual alleles was difficult when HLA alleles, especially DR and DQ, strongly co-occurred. In vitro tests confirmed that a few of the cytomegalovirus-associated TCR beta chains recognize cytomegalovirus antigens. Most TCR sequences were observed very rarely across donors, whereas some public TCRs were present in many individuals. Cytomegalovirus status was reported to be diagnosed by the classifier with high specificity and sensitivity in both the original and validation cohorts. In a later analysis, several top co-occurrence clusters were reported to appear linked to parvovirus B19, influenza, CMV and Epstein-Barr virus. Presence/absence analyses assumed roughly uniform sequencing depth across donors, an assumption that may not hold. In a later analysis, the rate of TCR association differed among HLA loci, with DRB1 alleles having the most associated TCRs and HLA-C alleles having the fewest. In an earlier analysis of about 600 of the donors, most TCR beta V segments appeared in productive rearrangements about 90% or about 30% of the time, broadly matching IMGT annotations. Some IMGT-functional V segments, including TRBV6-2 and TRBV6-3, could not be distinguished by the 87-base-pair reads and were therefore excluded. CMV serostatus was the only immune exposure information available for the cohort. A cluster of highly shared sequence variants was judged likely to be a technical artifact of the sequencing pipeline. A later analysis found that HLA-associated TCR beta chains were more clonally expanded and had lower generation probabilities than equally common non-associated chains. Specific HLA alleles were associated with around 18,000 TCR beta sequences at a false discovery rate of 0.05 in a later analysis. According to a later genetic analysis, donors in an Asian-associated ancestry cluster had fewer N-insertions in productive TCRs than the roughly 700-donor mean. According to a later analysis, most CMV-associated TCR beta chains appeared to be HLA-restricted, and the HLA associations seemed to be driven largely by CMV exposure. In this cohort, only TCR beta chains were sequenced, and detectable features were limited by the absence of alpha or paired-chain data. The earlier analysis of 450 to 700 of the donors excluded roughly 17 rarely observed V segments, including chromosome 9 orphons, because counts were too low. In the study, some 160 TCR beta chains were listed as associated with cytomegalovirus. A later genetic analysis associated a missense DCLRE1C variant with V-gene and J-gene trimming of TCR beta chains, and an independent cohort replicated the association.

The cohort comprised some 730 healthy bone marrow donors. At the time of sampling, every cohort member was nominally healthy, though immune exposures that went unrecorded were likely present. The donor tested CMV seronegative, placing the donor among the 350 or so seronegative members of the cohort. A peripheral blood sample was collected from each donor, and TCR beta sequencing was performed on peripheral blood mononuclear cells. Genomic DNA extraction from the blood cell samples was performed with the Qiagen DNeasy Blood Extraction Kit. Receptor libraries were prepared by the immunoSEQ multiplex PCR assay. A mixture of 60 forward primers for TCR Vbeta segments and 13 reverse primers for TCR Jbeta segments was used in the multiplex PCR. A multiplex PCR assay on genomic DNA amplified the CDR3 region of rearranged TCR beta genes. The Illumina HiSeq System was used to sequence the amplified TCR beta libraries as 87-base-pair reads. As for the authors' bioinformatics: A later analysis tallied 70 million to 100 million unique TCR beta chains across the 666 repertoires, and about 12 million of those chains were shared by two or more donors. Raw reads were error-corrected and collapsed into unique sequences by a nearest-neighbor algorithm in which closely related sequences were merged to remove PCR and sequencing errors. Alignment of CDR3 sequences to IMGT reference sequences was used to assign V, D and J gene segments. For a sequence to be retained, at least a six-nucleotide match to both a V gene segment and a J gene segment was required. Rearrangements were called productive when the CDR3 lacked stop codons and stayed in frame with V and J; all others were non-productive. Following IMGT convention, CDR3 was defined as the stretch from the second conserved V-encoded cysteine to the conserved J-encoded phenylalanine. Sequences without an unambiguous match to a single V gene segment were excluded from the earlier analysis of several hundred of the donors. In an earlier analysis of about 590 of the donors, a V segment was called functional when productive rearrangements were above 56.7%, and segregating when the standard deviation between donors exceeded 5%. A statistical classification framework was built for diagnosing cytomegalovirus status from the catalog of TCR beta chain sequences. A later analysis assigned V and J genes by comparing TCR nucleotide sequences with IMGT/GENE-DB human TR gene sequences. The TCRdist pipeline was used in a later analysis to assign CDR3 sequences and most-parsimonious VDJ recombination scenarios. A later analysis defined each TCR beta chain by its CDR3 amino acid sequence plus V-gene family, and excluded reads lacking a unique V-gene family. A later analysis removed 592 highly shared, low-generation-probability nucleotide sequences to deal with suspected cross-contamination and a sequencing artifact. A later analysis calculated a clonal expansion index for each public chain from normalized within-repertoire ranks of inferred template counts. In a later analysis, generation probabilities were computed with a VDJ recombination model fitted to out-of-frame rearrangements, and the resulting probabilities were checked against IGoR. A later analysis scored TCR-TCR, TCR-HLA and TCR-CMV co-occurrence with hypergeometric tests, applying a repertoire-size bias correction to TCR pairs. False discovery rates were estimated in a later analysis by permuting HLA or CMV assignments 20 times. In a later analysis, co-occurring TCRs were grouped with DBSCAN, and TCRdist sequence similarity was added when clustering was performed within HLA-allele-positive subsets. For co-occurrence clustering, repertoires with fewer than 30,000 or more than 120,000 public chains were excluded, along with a handful of repertoires with anomalous nucleotide sharing. TCRdb mirrors the immuneACCESS table, restricted to in-frame sequences. Some clones are absent from its copies; in checked studies, under half trace to an unresolved V gene, and the reason for the others is unknown. Clone size and the V and J calls come from that table; the DNA yielded D and trimming. Across this sample there are about 140,000 clones, with around 80% seen only once. The ten largest clones add up to 2% to 3% of the sample.

CDR1 is given as SGHDT and CDR2 as YYEEEE, both from the germline V gene. The CDR3 contains 14 residues, cysteine and phenylalanine counted. The CDR3 DNA has 42 bases and is translated from base 1. V was cut back by 4 bases and J by 2 bases, leaving a gap of 11 bases between them. The chain is assembled from TRBV5-6 and TRBJ2-3, with TRBD1 perhaps the D gene, on 5 matching bases. The sequencing sample was made of PBMCs. The receptor was derived from a man aged 45 to 65 in good health and CMV-seronegative. The CDR3 in this case is CASSPGHYTDTQYF. The DNA sequence follows: TGTGCCAGCAGCCCTGGACATTACACAGATACGCAGTATTTT.